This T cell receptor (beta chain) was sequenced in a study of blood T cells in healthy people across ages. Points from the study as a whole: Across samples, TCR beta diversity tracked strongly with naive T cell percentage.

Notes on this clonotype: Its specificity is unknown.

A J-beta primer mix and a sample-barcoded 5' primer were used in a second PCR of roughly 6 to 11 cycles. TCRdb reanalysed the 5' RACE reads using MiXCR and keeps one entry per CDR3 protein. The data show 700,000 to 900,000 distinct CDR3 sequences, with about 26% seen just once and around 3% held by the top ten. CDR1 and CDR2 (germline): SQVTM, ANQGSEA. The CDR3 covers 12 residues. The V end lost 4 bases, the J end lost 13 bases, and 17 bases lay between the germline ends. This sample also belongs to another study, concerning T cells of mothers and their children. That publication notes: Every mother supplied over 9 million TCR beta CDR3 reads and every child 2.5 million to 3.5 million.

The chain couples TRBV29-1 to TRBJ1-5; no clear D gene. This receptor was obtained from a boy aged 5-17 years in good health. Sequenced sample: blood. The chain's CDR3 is CSVGAVGGSQHF. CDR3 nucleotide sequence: TGCAGCGTTGGAGCGGTCGGCGGTTCTCAGCATTTT.